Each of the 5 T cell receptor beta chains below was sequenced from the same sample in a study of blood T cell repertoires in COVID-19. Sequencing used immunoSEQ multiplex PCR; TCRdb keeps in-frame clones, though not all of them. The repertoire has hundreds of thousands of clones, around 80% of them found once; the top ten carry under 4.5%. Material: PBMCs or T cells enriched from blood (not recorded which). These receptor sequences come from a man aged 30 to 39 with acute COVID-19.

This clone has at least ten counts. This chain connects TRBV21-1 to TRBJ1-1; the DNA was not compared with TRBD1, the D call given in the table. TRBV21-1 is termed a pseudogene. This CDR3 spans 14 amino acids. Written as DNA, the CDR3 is TGTGCCAGCAGCAATCAGGCCCGATCCGCTGAAGCTTTCTTT. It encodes CASSNQARSAEAFF.

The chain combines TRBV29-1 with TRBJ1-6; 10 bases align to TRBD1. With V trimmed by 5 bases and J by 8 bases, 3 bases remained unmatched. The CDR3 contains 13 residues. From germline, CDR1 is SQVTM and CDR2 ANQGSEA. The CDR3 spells CSVQGTGDSPLHF. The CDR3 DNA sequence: TGCAGCGTTCAAGGGACAGGGGATTCACCCCTCCACTTT.

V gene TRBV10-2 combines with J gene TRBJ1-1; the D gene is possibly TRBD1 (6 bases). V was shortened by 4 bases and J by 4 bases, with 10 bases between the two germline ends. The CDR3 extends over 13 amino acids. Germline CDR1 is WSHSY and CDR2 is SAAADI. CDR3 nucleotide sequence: TGCGCCAGCAGTGGCAGGGGCGGCACTGAAGCTTTCTTT. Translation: CASSGRGGTEAFF.

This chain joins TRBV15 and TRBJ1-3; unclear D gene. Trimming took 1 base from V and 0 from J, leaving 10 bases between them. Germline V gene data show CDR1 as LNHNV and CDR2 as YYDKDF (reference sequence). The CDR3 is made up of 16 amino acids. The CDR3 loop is CATSRVSGSSGNTIYF. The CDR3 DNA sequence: TGTGCCACCAGCAGAGTTTCAGGAAGCTCTGGAAACACCATATATTTT.

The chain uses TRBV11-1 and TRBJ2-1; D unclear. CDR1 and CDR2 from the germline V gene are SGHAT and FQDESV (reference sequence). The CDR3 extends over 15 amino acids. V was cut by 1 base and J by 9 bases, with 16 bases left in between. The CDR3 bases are TGTGCCAGCAGCTTAGAGGCAGCGTCGCATAGTGAGCAGTTCTTC. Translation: CASSLEAASHSEQFF. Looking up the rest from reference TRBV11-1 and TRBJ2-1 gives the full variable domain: EAEVAQSPRYKITEKSQAVAFWCDPISGHATLYWYRQILGQGPELLVQFQDESVVDDSQLPKDRFSAERLKGVDSTLKIQPAELGDSAMYLCASSLEAASHSEQFFGPGTRLTVL.